Sequencing of this T cell receptor beta chain was carried out in a study of shared clonotypes between healthy human individuals. Study-level points and caveats: Across a handful of donors, naive CD4 shared roughly 5.1%, naive CD8 more than 3%, memory CD4 less than 2.5%, memory CD8 about 0.4%.

The run depth of the assay was deep. For each subset, genomic DNA was distributed in equal portions over several immunoSEQ plates. This table comes from immunoSEQ multiplex PCR, and its TCRdb copy is limited to in-frame clones, with some not included. Of 650,000 to 700,000 clones in the sample, about 92% are singletons; the top ten hold about a third. A note on this clone: Its antigen remains unknown.

Germline V gives CDR1 LNHDA, CDR2 SQIVND (reference sequence). The CDR3 is 15 amino acids. With V trimmed by 2 bases and J by 5 bases, 8 bases remained unmatched. The chain recombines TRBV19 with TRBJ2-5; TRBD2 matches 7 bases. The sequence came from a man younger than 30 in good health. Some clones in this sample may be carry-over from other donors' samples. The sample comprised memory CD8+ T cells from PBMCs. The subset is: CD45RO+ cells pooled with CCR7-negative TemRA cells. The CDR3 DNA follows: TGTGCCAGTAGTATACGGACTAGTCCTATGGAGACCCAGTACTTC. Translation: CASSIRTSPMETQYF.